This TCR beta chain was obtained from a study of blood T cell repertoires in COVID-19. At the level of the study: The United States, Italy and Spain provided the acute and convalescent COVID-19 samples. Nucleic acid was either cDNA or gDNA, and it came from T cells, B-cell-depleted T cells, or PBMCs.

In the study's own analysis: Reference gene primer amplification in the assay estimated nucleated cell counts. The method was immunoSEQ multiplex PCR; TCRdb's version includes in-frame clones alone and lacks a portion of them. V and J calls and clone size are copied from that table; D and trimming were computed from the DNA. The sample includes roughly 80,000 clones, approximately 78% seen only once; the top ten take about a fifth. Germline V gene lookup returns CDR1 KGHDR and CDR2 SFDVKD. The CDR3 consists of 11 residues. Trimming removed 3 bases at V and 6 bases at J, with 5 bases between. The sequencing input was peripheral blood. This chain joins TRBV24-1 and TRBJ2-7, with D unresolved. The TCR originated in a human donor in a cohort sampled during active COVID-19. Here the CDR3 DNA reads TGTGCCACCAGTGATATCGGCGAGCAGTACTTC. This encodes CATSDIGEQYF.